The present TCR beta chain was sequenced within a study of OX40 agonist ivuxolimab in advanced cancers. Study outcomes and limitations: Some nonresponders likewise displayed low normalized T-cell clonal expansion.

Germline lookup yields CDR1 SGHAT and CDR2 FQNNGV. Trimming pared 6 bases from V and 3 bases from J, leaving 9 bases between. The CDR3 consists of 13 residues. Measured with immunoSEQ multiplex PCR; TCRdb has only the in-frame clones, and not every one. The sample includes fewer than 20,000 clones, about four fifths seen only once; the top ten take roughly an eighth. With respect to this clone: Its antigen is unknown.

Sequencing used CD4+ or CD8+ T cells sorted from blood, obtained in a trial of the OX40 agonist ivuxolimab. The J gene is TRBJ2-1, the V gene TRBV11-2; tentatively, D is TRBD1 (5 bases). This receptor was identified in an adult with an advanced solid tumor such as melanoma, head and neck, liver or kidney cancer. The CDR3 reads CASRSGFYNEQFF. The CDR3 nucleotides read TGTGCCAGCAGATCAGGGTTCTACAATGAGCAGTTCTTC.